This T cell receptor beta chain comes out of a study of blood T cell repertoires in COVID-19. Overall study context: Specimens from acute and convalescent COVID-19 originated in the United States, Italy and Spain. From T cells, B-cell-depleted T cells, or PBMCs came the material, which was cDNA or gDNA.

Authors' data handling: Quantification of nucleated cells was approximated via reference gene primer amplification. This table comes from immunoSEQ multiplex PCR, and its TCRdb copy is limited to in-frame clones, with some not included. The V and J calls and clone size come from that table; D and trimming were worked out from the DNA. Of about 74,000 clones detected, 84% appear once; the ten largest clones hold around 35%. Sequencing was carried out using peripheral blood. The source of this sequence is a man in his sixties or seventies with acute or convalescent COVID-19.

CDR3 DNA: TGTGCCAGCAGGGCCGGGACAGGGTATGGCTACACCTTC. As protein: CASRAGTGYGYTF. The chain employs TRBV28 and TRBJ1-2; TRBD1 aligns across 9 bases. The CDR3 length is 13 residues. The trim removed 6 bases at V and 5 bases at J, leaving 4 bases unmatched. The germline CDR1 and CDR2 sequences are MDHEN and SYDVKM.